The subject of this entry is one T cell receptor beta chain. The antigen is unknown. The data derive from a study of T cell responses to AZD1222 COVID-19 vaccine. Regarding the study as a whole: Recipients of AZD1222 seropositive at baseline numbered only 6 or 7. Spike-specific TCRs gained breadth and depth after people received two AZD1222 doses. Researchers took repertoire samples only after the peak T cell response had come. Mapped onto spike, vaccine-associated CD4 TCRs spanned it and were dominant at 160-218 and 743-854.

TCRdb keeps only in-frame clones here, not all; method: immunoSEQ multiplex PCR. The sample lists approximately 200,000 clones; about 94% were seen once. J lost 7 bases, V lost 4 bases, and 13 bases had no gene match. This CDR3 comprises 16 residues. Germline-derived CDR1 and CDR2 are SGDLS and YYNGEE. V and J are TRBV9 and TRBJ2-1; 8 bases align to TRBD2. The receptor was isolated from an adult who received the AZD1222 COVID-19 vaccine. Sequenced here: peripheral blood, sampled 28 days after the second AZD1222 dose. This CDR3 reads CASSRAGGARGNEQFF. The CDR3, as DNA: TGTGCCAGCAGCCGGGCCGGGGGGGCCCGGGGAAATGAGCAGTTCTTC.